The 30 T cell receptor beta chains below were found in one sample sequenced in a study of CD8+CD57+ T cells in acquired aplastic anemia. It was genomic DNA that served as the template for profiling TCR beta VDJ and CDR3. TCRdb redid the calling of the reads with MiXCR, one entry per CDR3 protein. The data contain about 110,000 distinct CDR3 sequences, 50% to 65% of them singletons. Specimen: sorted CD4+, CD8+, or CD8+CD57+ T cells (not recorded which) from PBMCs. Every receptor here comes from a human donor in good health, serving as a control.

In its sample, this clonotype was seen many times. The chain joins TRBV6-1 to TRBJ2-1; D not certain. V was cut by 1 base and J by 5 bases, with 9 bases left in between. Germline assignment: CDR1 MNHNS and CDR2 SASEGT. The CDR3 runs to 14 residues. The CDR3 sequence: CASSEGPRDNEQFF. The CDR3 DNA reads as TGTGCCAGCAGTGAAGGTCCCCGCGACAATGAGCAGTTCTTC.

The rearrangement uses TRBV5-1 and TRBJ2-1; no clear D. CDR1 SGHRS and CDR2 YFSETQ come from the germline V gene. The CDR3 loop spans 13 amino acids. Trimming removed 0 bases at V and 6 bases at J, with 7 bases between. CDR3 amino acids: CASSLAIFNEQFF. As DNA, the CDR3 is TGCGCCAGCAGCTTGGCTATCTTCAATGAGCAGTTCTTC. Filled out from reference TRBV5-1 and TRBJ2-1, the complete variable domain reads KAGVTQTPRYLIKTRGQQVTLSCSPISGHRSVSWYQQTPGQGLQFLFEYFSETQRNKGNFPGRFSGRQFSNSRSEMNVSTLELGDSALYLCASSLAIFNEQFFGPGTRLTVL.

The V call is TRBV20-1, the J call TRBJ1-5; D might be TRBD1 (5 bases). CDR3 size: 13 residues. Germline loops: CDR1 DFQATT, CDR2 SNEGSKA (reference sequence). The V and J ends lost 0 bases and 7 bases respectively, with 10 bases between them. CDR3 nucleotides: TGCAGTGCTAGAGATCCGGGGGTGCAGCCCCAGCATTTT. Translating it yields CSARDPGVQPQHF.

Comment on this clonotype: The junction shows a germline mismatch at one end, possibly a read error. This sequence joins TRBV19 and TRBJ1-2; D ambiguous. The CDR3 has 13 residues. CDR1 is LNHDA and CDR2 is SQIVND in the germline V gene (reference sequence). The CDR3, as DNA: TGTGCCAGTAGTAACGAACAGAACTATGGCTACGCCTTC. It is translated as CASSNEQNYGYAF.

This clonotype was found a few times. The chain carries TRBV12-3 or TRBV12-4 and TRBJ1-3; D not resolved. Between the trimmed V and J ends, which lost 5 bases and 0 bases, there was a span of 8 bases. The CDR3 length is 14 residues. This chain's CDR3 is CASSHDNSGNTIYF. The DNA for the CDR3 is TGTGCCAGCAGTCACGACAACTCTGGAAACACCATATATTTT.

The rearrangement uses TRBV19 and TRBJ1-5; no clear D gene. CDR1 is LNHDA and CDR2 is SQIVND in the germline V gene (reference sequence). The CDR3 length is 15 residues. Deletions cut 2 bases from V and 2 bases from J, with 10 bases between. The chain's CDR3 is CASSIITAGNQPQHF. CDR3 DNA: TGTGCCAGTAGTATAATAACAGCCGGCAATCAGCCCCAGCATTTT.

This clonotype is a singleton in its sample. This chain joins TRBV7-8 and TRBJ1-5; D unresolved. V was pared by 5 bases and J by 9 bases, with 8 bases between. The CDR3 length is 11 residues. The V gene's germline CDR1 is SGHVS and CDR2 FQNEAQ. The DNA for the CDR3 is TGTGCCAGCAGCGCAATGGGGCCCCAGCATTTT. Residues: CASSAMGPQHF.

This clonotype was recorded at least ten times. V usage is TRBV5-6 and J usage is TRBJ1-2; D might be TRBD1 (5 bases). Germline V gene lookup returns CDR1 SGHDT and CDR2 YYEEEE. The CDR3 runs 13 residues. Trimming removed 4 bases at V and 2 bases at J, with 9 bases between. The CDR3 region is CASSPGDNYGYTF. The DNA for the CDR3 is TGTGCCAGCAGCCCTGGGGACAACTATGGCTACACCTTC.

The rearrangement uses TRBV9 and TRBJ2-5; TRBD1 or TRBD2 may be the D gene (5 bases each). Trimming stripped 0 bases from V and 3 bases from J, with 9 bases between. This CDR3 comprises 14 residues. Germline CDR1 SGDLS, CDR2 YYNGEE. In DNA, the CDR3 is TGTGCCAGCAGCGTAGGAGGGGCGAAAGAGACCCAGTACTTC. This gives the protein CASSVGGAKETQYF.

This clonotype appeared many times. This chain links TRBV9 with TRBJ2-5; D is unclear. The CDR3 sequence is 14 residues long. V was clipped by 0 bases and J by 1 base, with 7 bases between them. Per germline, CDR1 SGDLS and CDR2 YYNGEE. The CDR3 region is CASSVAGIQETQYF. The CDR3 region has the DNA TGTGCCAGCAGCGTAGCTGGAATCCAAGAGACCCAGTACTTC.

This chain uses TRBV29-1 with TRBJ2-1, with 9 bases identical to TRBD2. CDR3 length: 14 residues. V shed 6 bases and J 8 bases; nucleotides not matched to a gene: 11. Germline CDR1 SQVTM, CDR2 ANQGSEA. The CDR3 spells CSVDLAGTVDEQFF. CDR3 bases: TGCAGCGTAGACCTAGCGGGGACCGTCGATGAGCAGTTCTTC.

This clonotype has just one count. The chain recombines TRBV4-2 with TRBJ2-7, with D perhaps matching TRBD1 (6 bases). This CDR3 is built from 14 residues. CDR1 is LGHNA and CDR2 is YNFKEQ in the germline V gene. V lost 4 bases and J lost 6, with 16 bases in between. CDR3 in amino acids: CASSRDNLFPEQYF. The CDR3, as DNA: TGTGCCAGCAGCCGGGACAACCTCTTTCCCGAGCAGTACTTC.

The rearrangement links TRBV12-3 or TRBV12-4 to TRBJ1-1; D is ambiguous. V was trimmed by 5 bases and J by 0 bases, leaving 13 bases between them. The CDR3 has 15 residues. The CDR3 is CASSPGRGMNTEAFF. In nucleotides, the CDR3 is TGTGCCAGCAGTCCTGGACGAGGAATGAACACTGAAGCTTTCTTT.

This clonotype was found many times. The DNA for the CDR3 is TGCAGCGTTACAGGGGCAACTAACTATGGCTACACCTTC. This sequence encodes CSVTGATNYGYTF. The chain recombines TRBV29-1 with TRBJ1-2; the match to TRBD1 covers 7 bases. The CDR3 is made up of 13 amino acids. Per germline, CDR1 SQVTM and CDR2 ANQGSEA. Trimming took 5 bases from V and 0 from J; bases not matched to a gene: 3.

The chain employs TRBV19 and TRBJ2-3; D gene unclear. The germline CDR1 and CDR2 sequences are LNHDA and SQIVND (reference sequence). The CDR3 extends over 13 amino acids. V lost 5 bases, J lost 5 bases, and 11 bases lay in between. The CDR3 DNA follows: TGTGCCAGTAGTGCCAGACCCCGAGATACGCAGTATTTT. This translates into CASSARPRDTQYF.

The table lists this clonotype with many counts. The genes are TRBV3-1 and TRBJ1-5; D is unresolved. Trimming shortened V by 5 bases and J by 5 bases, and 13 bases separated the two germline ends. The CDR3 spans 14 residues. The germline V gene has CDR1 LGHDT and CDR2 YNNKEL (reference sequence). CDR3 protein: CASSTDVRDQPQHF. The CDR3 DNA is TGTGCCAGCAGCACAGATGTGCGGGATCAGCCCCAGCATTTT.

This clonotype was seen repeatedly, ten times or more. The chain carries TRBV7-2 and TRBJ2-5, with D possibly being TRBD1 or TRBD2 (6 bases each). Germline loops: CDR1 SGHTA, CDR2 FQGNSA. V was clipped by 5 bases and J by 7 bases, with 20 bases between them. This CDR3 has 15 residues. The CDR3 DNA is TGTGCCAGCAGCCTACAGGGTTCGGAGGGGATGACCCAGTACTTC. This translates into CASSLQGSEGMTQYF. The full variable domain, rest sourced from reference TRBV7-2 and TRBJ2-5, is GAGVSQSPSNKVTEKGKDVELRCDPISGHTALYWYRQSLGQGLEFLIYFQGNSAPDKSGLPSDRFSAERTGGSVSTLTIQRTQQEDSAVYLCASSLQGSEGMTQYFGPGTRLLVL.

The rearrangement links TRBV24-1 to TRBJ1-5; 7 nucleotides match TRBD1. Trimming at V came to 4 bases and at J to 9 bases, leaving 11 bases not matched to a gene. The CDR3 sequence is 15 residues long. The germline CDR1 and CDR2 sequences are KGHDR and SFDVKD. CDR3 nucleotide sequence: TGTGCCACCAGTGACGGGACGGACAGGTCGGGGCCCCAGCATTTT. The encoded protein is CATSDGTDRSGPQHF.

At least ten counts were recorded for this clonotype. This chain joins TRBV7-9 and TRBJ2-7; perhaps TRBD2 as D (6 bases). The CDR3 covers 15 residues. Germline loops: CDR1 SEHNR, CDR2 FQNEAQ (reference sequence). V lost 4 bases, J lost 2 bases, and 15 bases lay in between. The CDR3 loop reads CASSSGERAPYEQYF. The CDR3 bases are TGTGCCAGCAGCTCCGGAGAGCGGGCACCCTACGAGCAGTACTTC.

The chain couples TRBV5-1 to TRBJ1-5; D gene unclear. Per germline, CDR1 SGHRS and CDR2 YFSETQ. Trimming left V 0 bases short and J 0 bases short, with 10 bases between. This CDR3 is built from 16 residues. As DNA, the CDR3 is TGCGCCAGCAGCTTGGAGGGCAGCTATAGCAATCAGCCCCAGCATTTT. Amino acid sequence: CASSLEGSYSNQPQHF.

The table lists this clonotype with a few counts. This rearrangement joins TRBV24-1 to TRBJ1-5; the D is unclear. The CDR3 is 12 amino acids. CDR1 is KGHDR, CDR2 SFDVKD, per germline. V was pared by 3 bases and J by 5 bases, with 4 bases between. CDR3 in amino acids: CATSDPDQPQHF. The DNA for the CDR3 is TGTGCCACCAGTGATCCTGATCAGCCCCAGCATTTT.

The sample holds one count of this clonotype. CDR3 protein: CSVDELVGYTF. DNA of the CDR3: TGCAGCGTCGACGAGTTAGTCGGCTACACCTTC. V gene TRBV29-1 combines with J gene TRBJ1-2; no firm D call. This CDR3 spans 11 amino acids. Germline V gene data show CDR1 as SQVTM and CDR2 as ANQGSEA. V lost 6 bases, J lost 8 bases, and 13 bases lay in between.

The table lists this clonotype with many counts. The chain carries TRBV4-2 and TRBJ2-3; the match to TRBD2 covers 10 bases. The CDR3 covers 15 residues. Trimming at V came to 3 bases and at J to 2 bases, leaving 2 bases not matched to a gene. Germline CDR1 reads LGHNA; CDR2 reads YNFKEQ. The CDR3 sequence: CASSHLAGDTDTQYF. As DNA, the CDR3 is TGTGCCAGCAGCCACCTAGCGGGGGACACAGATACGCAGTATTTT.

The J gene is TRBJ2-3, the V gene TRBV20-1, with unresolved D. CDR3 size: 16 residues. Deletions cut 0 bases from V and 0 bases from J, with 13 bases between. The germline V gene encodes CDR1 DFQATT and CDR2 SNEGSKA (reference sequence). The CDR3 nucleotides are TGCAGTGCTAGAGATAGGTCCAGGCTAAGCACAGATACGCAGTATTTT. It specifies CSARDRSRLSTDTQYF.

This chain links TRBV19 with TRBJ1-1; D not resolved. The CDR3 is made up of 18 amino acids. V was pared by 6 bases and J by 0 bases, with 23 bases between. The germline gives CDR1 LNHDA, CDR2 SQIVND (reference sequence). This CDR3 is CASSPGSKHRPMNTEAFF. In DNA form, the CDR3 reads TGTGCCAGTAGCCCGGGGTCGAAACACCGCCCTATGAACACTGAAGCTTTCTTT.

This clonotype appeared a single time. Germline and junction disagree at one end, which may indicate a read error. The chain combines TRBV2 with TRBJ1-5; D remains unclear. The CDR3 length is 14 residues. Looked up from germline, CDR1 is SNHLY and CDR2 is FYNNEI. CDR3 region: CTSSLGPGNQPQHF. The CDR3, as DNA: TGTACCAGCAGCTTAGGGCCGGGCAATCAGCCCCAGCATTTT.

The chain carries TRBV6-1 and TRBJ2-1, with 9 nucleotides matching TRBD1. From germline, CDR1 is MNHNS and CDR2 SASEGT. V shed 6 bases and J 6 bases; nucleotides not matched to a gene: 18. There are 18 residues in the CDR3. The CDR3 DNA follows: TGTGCCAGCAGGGAGGCGGGACAGGGTAAGCAGTCGGGCAATGAGCAGTTCTTC. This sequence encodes CASREAGQGKQSGNEQFF.

CDR3 protein: CATSDAGIATYEQYF. The DNA of the CDR3 is TGTGCCACCAGTGATGCCGGGATTGCGACCTACGAGCAGTACTTC. The chain has TRBV24-1 and TRBJ2-7; D may be TRBD2 (5 bases). The CDR3 has 15 residues. The V gene's germline CDR1 is KGHDR and CDR2 SFDVKD. V lost 3 bases and J 2 bases, leaving 13 bases between the germline ends.

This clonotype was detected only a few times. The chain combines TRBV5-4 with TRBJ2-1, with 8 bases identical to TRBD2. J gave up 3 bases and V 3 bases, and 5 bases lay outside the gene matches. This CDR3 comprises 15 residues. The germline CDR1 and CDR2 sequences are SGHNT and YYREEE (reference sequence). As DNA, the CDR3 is TGTGCCAGCAGCTCGAGCGGGGGCTACTACAATGAGCAGTTCTTC. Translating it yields CASSSSGGYYNEQFF.

The CDR3 here is CASRPLSTDTQYF. CDR3 in DNA: TGTGCCAGTAGGCCATTAAGCACAGATACGCAGTATTTT. The V gene is TRBV19, the J gene TRBJ2-3; D gene uncertain. The CDR3 length is 13 residues. V was shortened by 6 bases and J by 0 bases, with 7 bases between the two germline ends. CDR1 is LNHDA, CDR2 SQIVND, per germline (reference sequence).